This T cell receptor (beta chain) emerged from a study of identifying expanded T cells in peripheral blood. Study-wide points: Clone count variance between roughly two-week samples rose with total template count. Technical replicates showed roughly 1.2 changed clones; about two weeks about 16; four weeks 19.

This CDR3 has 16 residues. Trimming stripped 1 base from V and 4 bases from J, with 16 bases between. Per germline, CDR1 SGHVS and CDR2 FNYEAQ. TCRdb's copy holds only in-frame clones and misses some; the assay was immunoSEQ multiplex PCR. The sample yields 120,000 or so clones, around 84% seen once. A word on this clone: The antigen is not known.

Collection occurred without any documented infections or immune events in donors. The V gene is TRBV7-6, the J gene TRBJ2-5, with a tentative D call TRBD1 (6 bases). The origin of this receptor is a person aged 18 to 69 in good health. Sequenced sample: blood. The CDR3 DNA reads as TGTGCCAGCAGCTTAGGTACAGGGAGTTGGGTAGAGACCCAGTACTTC. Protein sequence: CASSLGTGSWVETQYF. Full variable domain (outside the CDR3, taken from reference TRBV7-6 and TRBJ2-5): GAGVSQSPRYKVTKRGQDVALRCDPISGHVSLYWYRQALGQGPEFLTYFNYEAQQDKSGLPNDRFSAERPEGSISTLTIQRTEQRDSAMYRCASSLGTGSWVETQYFGPGTRLLVL.